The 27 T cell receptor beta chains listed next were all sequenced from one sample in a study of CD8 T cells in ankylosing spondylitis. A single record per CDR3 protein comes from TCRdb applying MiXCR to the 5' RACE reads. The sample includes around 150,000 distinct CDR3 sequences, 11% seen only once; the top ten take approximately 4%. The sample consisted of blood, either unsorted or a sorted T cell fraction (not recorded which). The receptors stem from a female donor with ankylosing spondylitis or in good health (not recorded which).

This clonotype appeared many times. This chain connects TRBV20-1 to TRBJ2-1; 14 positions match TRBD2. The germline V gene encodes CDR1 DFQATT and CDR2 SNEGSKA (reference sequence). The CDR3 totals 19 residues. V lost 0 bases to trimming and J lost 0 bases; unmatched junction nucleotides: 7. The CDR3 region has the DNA TGCAGTGCTAGAGATCTGACTAGCGGGAGGGCCGTCTCCTACAATGAGCAGTTCTTC. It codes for CSARDLTSGRAVSYNEQFF.

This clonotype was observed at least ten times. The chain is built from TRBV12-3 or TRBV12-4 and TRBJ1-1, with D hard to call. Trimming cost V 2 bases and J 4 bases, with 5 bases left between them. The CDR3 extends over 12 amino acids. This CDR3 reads CASSLRVTEAFF. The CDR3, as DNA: TGTGCCAGCAGTTTAAGGGTCACTGAAGCTTTCTTT.

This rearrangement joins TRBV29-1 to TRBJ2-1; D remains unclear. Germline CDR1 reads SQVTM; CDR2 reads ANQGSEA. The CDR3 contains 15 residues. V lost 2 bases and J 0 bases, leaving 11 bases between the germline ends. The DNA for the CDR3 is TGCAGCGTTGAATCAACTACGAGCTCCTACAATGAGCAGTTCTTC. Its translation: CSVESTTSSYNEQFF.

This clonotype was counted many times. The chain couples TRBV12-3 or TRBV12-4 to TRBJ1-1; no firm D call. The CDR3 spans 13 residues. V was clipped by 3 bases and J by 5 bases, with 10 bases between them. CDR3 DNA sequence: TGTGCCAGCAGTTTTGGTCCTATGACTGAAGCTTTCTTT. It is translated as CASSFGPMTEAFF.

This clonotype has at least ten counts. In nucleotides, the CDR3 is TGCAGCGTGCCGACGAGTTACAATGAGCAGTTCTTC. It encodes CSVPTSYNEQFF. The chain has TRBV29-1 and TRBJ2-1; D not certain. Trimming removed 6 bases from V and 4 bases from J, with 10 bases in between. CDR3 length: 12 residues. Germline CDR1 is SQVTM and CDR2 is ANQGSEA.

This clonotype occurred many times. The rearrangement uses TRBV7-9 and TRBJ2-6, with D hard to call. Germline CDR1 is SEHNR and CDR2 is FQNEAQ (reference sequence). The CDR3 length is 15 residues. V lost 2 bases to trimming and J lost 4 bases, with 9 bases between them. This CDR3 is CASSLHGTGANVLTF. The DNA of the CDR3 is TGTGCCAGCAGCTTACATGGTACGGGGGCCAACGTCCTGACTTTC.

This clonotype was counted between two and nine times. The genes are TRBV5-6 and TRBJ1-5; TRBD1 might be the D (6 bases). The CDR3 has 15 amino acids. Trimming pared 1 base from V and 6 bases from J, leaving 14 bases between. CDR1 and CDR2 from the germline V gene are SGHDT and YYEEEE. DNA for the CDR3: TGTGCCAGCAGCTTGCTAGGGGCCAGGGGTCAGCCCCAGCATTTT. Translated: CASSLLGARGQPQHF.

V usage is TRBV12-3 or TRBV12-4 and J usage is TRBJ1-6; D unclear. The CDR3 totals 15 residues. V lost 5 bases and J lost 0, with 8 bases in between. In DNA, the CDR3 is TGTGCCAGCAGTATCAAGAGCTCCTATAATTCACCCCTCCACTTT. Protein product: CASSIKSSYNSPLHF.

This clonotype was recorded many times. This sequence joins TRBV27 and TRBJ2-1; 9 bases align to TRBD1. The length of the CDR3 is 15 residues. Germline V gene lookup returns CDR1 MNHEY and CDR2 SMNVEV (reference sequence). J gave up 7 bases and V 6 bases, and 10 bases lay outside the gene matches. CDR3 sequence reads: CASSYRDRALNEQFF. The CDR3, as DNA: TGTGCCAGCAGCTACCGGGACAGGGCCCTGAATGAGCAGTTCTTC.

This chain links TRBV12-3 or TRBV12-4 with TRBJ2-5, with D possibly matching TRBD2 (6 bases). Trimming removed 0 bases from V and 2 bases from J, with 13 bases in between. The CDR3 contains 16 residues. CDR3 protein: CASSLAVGRGQETQYF. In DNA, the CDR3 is TGTGCCAGCAGTTTAGCTGTCGGGAGAGGGCAAGAGACCCAGTACTTC.

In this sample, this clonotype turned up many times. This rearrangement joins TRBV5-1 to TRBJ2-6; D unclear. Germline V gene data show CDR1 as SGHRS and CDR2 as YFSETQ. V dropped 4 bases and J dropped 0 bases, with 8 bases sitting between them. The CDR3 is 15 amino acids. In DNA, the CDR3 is TGCGCCAGCAGCGTCCTGGGCTCTGGGGCCAACGTCCTGACTTTC. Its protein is CASSVLGSGANVLTF.

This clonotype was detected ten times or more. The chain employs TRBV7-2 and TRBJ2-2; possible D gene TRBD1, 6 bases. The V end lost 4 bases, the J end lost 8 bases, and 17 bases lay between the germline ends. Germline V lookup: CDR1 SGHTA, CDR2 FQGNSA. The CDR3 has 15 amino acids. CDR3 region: CASSSYRVSGGELFF. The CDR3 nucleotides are TGTGCCAGCAGCTCCTACAGGGTTTCGGGGGGGGAGCTGTTTTTT. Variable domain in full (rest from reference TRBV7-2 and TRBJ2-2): GAGVSQSPSNKVTEKGKDVELRCDPISGHTALYWYRQSLGQGLEFLIYFQGNSAPDKSGLPSDRFSAERTGGSVSTLTIQRTQQEDSAVYLCASSSYRVSGGELFFGEGSRLTVL.

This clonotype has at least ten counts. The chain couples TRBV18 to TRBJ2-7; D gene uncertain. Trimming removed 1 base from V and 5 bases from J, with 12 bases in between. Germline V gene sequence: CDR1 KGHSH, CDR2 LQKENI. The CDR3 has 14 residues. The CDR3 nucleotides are TGTGCCAGCTCACCACGACGCGACCAAAACGAGCAGTACTTC. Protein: CASSPRRDQNEQYF.

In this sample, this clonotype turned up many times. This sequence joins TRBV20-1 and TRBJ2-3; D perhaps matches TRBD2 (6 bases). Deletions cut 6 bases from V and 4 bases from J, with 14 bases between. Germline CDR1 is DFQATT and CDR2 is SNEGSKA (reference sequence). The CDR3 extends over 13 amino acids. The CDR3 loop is CSATAGGADTQYF. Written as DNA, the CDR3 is TGCAGTGCCACCGCCGGGGGAGCAGATACGCAGTATTTT.

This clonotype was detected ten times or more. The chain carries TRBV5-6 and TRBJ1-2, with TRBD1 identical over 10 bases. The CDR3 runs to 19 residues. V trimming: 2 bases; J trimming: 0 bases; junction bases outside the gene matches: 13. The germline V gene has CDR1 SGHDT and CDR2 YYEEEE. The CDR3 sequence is CASSFLLPKDRGANYGYTF. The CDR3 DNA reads TGTGCCAGCAGCTTCCTCCTACCCAAGGACAGGGGGGCTAACTATGGCTACACCTTC.

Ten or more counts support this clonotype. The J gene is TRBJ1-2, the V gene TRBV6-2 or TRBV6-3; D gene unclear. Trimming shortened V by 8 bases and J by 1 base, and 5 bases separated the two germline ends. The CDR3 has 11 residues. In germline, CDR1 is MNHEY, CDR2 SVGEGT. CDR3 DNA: TGTGCCAGCGGCGATAACTATGGCTACACCTTC. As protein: CASGDNYGYTF.

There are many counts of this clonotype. In DNA form, the CDR3 reads TGTGCCTGGCGGGAGTCAGAAAACATTCAGTACTTC. Residues: CAWRESENIQYF. The V and J genes are TRBV30 and TRBJ2-4; a weak D match, TRBD2 (6 bases). The CDR3 runs to 12 residues. Trimming stripped 5 bases from V and 5 bases from J, with 10 bases between. CDR1 is GTSNPN and CDR2 is SVGIG in the germline V gene (reference sequence).

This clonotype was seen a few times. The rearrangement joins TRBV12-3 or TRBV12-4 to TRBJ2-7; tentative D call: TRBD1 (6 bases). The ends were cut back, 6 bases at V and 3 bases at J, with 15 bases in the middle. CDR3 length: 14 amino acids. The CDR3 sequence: CASSPEGVFYEQYF. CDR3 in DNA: TGTGCCAGCAGCCCCGAGGGGGTATTCTACGAGCAGTACTTC.

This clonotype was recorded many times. CDR3 sequence (DNA): TGCAGCGTCGACGCGGGCCGCACAGATACGCAGTATTTT. Translation: CSVDAGRTDTQYF. This chain uses TRBV29-1 with TRBJ2-3, with D possibly being TRBD2 (5 bases). V was shortened by 6 bases and J by 1 base, with 11 bases between the two germline ends. Germline-derived CDR1 and CDR2 are SQVTM and ANQGSEA. The CDR3 loop spans 13 amino acids.

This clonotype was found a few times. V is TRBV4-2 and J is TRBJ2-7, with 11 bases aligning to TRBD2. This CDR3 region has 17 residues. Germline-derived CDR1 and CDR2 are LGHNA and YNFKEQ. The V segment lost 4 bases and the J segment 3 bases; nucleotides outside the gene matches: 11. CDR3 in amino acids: CASSLWTSGRGHYEQYF. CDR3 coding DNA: TGTGCCAGCAGCCTTTGGACTAGCGGGCGGGGACACTACGAGCAGTACTTC.

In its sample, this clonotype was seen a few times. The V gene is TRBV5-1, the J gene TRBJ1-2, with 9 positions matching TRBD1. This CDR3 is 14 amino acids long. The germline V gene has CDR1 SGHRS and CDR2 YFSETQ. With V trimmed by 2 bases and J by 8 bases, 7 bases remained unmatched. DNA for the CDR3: TGCGCCAGCAGCTTCGACAGGGGGGAGAGGGGCTACACCTTC. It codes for CASSFDRGERGYTF.

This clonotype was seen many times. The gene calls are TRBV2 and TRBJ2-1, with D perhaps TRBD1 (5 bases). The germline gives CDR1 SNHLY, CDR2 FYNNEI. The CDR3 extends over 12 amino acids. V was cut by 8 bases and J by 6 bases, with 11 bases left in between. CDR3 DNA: TGTGCCAGCGCAATGGGGCCCAATGAGCAGTTCTTC. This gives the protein CASAMGPNEQFF.

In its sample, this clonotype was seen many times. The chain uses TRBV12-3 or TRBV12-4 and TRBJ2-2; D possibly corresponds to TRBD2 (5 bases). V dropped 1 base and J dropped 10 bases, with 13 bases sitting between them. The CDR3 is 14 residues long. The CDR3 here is CASSLGGQVKELFF. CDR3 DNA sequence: TGTGCCAGCAGTTTAGGAGGGCAGGTGAAGGAGCTGTTTTTT.

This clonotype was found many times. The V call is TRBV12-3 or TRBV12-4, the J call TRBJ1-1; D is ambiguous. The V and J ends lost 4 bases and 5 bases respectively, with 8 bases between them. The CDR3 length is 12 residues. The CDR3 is CASSSLRTEAFF. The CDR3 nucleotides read TGTGCCAGCAGTTCCCTTAGGACTGAAGCTTTCTTT.

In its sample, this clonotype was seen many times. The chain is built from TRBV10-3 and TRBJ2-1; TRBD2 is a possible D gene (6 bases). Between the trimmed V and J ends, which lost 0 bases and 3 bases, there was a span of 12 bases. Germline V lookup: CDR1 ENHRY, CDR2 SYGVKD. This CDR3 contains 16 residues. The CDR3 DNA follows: TGTGCCATCAGTGAGTCGAGCGGGCGAAACTACAATGAGCAGTTCTTC. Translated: CAISESSGRNYNEQFF.

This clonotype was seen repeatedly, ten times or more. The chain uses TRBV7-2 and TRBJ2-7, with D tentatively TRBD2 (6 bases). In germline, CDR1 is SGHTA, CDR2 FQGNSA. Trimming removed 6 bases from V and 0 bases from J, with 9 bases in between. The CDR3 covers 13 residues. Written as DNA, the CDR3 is TGTGCCAGCAGTCAGCGGGTCTCCTACGAGCAGTACTTC. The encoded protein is CASSQRVSYEQYF.

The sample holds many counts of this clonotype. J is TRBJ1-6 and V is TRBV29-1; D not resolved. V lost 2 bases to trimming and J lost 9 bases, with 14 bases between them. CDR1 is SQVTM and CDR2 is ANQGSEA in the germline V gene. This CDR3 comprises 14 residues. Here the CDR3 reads CSVELDGLGSPLHF. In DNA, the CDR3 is TGCAGCGTTGAACTCGACGGGCTTGGTTCACCCCTCCACTTT. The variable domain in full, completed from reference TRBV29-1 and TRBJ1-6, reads SAVISQKPSRDICQRGTSLTIQCQVDSQVTMMFWYRQQPGQSLTLIATANQGSEATYESGFVIDKFPISRPNLTFSTLTVSNMSPEDSSIYLCSVELDGLGSPLHFGNGTRLTVT.